This T cell receptor (beta chain) was recorded in a study of OX40 agonist ivuxolimab in advanced cancers. The overall study: Dose-escalation patients had hepatocellular carcinoma, melanoma, renal cell or head and neck cancer.

Notes on the study in general: At 0.1 to 3.0 mg/kg, CD4+ and CD8+ blood T cells expanded clonally by week 6.

Samples were taken at baseline and on day 1 of cycles 4 and 7. The CDR3 consists of 13 residues. The V and J ends lost 0 bases and 10 bases respectively, with 10 bases between them. Germline values: CDR1 PRHDT, CDR2 FYEKMQ (reference sequence). As to this clone: Antigen specificity is unknown.

The table came from immunoSEQ multiplex PCR; TCRdb's copy has only in-frame clones and leaves some out. The sample has tens of thousands of clones, about 88% seen once. The chain couples TRBV13 to TRBJ1-5, with no clear D. Source: CD4+ or CD8+ T cells sorted from blood, taken in a trial of the OX40 agonist ivuxolimab. The TCR was taken from an adult with an advanced solid tumor such as melanoma, head and neck, liver or kidney cancer. The CDR3 coding sequence is TGTGCCAGCAGCTTAGGGAACGGGCCACCCCAGCATTTT. Its protein is CASSLGNGPPQHF.